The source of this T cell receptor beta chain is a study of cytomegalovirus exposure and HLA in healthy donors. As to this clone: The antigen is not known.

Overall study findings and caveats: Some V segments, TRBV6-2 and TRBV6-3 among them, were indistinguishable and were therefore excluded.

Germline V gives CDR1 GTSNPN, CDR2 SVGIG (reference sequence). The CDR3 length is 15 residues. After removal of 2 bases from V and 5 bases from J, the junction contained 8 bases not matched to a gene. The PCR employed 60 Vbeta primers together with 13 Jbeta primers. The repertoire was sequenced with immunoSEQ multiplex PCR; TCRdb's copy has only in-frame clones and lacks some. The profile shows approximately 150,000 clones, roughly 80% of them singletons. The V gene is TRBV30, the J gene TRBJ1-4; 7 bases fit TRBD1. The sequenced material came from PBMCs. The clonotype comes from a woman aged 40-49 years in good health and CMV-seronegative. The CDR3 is CAWSILGQWNEKLFF. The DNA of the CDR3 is TGTGCCTGGAGTATCCTGGGACAGTGGAATGAAAAACTGTTTTTT.